This T cell receptor beta chain was sequenced in a study of cytomegalovirus exposure and HLA in healthy donors. In the PCR, 60 Vbeta and 13 Jbeta primers were used. Data came from immunoSEQ multiplex PCR; TCRdb stores just in-frame clones and leaves some out. Here the sample spans roughly 140,000 clones, around 75% being singletons. The CDR3 contains 15 residues. Germline CDR1 and CDR2: MNHEY and SVGAGI. V was shortened by 6 bases and J by 1 base, with 12 bases between the two germline ends. This receptor was obtained from a female donor in good health and CMV-seronegative. The J gene is TRBJ1-4, the V gene TRBV6-5; D gene unclear. Material: PBMCs. The CDR3 region is CASSRFPGTNEKLFF. CDR3 in DNA: TGTGCCAGCAGCCGTTTTCCGGGAACTAATGAAAAACTGTTTTTT.